This section outlines one TCR beta chain sequence together with its context. The data derive from a study of human T cells and chemical hapten exposure. As originally analysed: Across samples, TCR counts had a median of about 93,000 and ranged from roughly 23,224 to 750,000. One entry per CDR3 protein results from TCRdb running MiXCR on the RACE reads. The V and J calls were determined by TCRdb, not by the authors. The table shows about 87,000 distinct CDR3 sequences, with 9.6% occurring only once. Time point denoted: pre-sensitization, week 0. As to treatment: therapeutic diphenylcyclopropenone sensitization with weekly scalp DPC. The sample in question was whole blood, obtained in connection with sensitization to the hapten diphenylcyclopropenone (DPC). The sequence came from a woman aged 40 to 50 with alopecia areata. Some clones in this sample may be carry-over from other donors' samples.

The CDR3 DNA is TGTGCCAGTAGTATGGGCGGGACATCGAGAGAGACCCAGTACTTC. Translation: CASSMGGTSRETQYF. The V gene is TRBV19, the J gene TRBJ2-5; tentatively, D is TRBD1 or TRBD2 (6 bases each). V was trimmed by 3 bases and J by 4 bases, leaving 15 bases between them. In germline, CDR1 is LNHDA, CDR2 SQIVND (reference sequence). The CDR3 is made up of 15 amino acids.